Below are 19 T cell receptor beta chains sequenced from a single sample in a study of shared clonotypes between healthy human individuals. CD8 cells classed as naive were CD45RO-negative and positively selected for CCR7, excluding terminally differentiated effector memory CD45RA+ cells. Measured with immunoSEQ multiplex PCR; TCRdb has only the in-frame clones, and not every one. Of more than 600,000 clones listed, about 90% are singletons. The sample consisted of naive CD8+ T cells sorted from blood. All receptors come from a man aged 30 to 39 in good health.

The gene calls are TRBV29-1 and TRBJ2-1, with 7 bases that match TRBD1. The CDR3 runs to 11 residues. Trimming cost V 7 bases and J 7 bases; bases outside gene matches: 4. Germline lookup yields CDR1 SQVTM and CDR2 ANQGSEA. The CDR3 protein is CSAVTGNEQFF. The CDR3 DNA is TGCAGCGCCGTGACAGGGAATGAGCAGTTCTTC.

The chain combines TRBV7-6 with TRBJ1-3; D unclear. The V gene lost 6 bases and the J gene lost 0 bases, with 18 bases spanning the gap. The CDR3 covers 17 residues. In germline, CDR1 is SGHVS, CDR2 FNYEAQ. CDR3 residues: CASRDDLQDPSGNTIYF. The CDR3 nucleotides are TGTGCCAGCAGGGATGACCTCCAGGACCCCTCTGGAAACACCATATATTTT. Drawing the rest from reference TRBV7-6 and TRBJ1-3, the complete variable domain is GAGVSQSPRYKVTKRGQDVALRCDPISGHVSLYWYRQALGQGPEFLTYFNYEAQQDKSGLPNDRFSAERPEGSISTLTIQRTEQRDSAMYRCASRDDLQDPSGNTIYFGEGSWLTVV.

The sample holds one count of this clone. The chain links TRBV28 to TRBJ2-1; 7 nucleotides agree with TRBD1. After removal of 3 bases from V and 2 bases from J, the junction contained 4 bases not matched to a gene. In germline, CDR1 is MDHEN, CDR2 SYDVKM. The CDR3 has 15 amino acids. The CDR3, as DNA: TGTGCCAGCAGTTTCGACAGGGAGCCCTACAATGAGCAGTTCTTC. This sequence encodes CASSFDREPYNEQFF.

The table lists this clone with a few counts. Here the CDR3 reads CSVEGGPFYNEQFF. DNA of the CDR3: TGCAGCGTTGAGGGGGGGCCCTTTTACAATGAGCAGTTCTTC. The chain has TRBV29-1 and TRBJ2-1, with D possibly matching TRBD2 (7 bases). With 3 bases removed from V and 4 bases from J, the gap between germline ends came to 13 bases. From germline, CDR1 is SQVTM and CDR2 ANQGSEA. The length of the CDR3 is 14 residues.

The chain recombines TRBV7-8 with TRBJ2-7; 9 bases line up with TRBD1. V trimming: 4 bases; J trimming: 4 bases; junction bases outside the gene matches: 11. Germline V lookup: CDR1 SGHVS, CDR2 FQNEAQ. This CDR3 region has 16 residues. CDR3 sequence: CASSYPGQGLRYEQYF. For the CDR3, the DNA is TGTGCCAGCAGCTACCCGGGACAGGGTTTAAGGTACGAGCAGTACTTC.

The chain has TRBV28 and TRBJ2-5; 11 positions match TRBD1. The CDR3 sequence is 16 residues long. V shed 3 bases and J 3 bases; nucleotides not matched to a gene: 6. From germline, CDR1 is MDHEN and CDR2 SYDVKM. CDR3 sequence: CASSFSDRGLEETQYF. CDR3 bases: TGTGCCAGCAGTTTTTCGGACAGGGGGCTAGAAGAGACCCAGTACTTC.

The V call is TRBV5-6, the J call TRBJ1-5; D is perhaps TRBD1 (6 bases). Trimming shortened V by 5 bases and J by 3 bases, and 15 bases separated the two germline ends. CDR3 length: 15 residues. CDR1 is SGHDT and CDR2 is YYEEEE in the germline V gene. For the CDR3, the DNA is TGTGCCAGCAGATTAGCAGGACAGCTCAATCAGCCCCAGCATTTT. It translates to CASRLAGQLNQPQHF. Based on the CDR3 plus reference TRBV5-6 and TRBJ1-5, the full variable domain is DAGVTQSPTHLIKTRGQQVTLRCSPKSGHDTVSWYQQALGQGPQFIFQYYEEEERQRGNFPDRFSGHQFPNYSSELNVNALLLGDSALYLCASRLAGQLNQPQHFGDGTRLSIL.

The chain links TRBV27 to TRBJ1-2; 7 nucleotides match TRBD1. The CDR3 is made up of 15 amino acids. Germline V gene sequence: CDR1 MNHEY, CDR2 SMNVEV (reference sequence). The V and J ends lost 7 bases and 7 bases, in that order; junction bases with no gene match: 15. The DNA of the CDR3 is TGTGCCAGCACAACCCTTTTGCAGGGGGAAGCTGGCTACACCTTC. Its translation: CASTTLLQGEAGYTF.

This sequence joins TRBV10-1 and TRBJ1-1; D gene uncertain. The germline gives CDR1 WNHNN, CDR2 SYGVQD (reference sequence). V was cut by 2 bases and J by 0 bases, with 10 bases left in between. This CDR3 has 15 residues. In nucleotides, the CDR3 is TGCGCCAGCAGTGAGGATGCCTCACTGAACACTGAAGCTTTCTTT. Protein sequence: CASSEDASLNTEAFF.

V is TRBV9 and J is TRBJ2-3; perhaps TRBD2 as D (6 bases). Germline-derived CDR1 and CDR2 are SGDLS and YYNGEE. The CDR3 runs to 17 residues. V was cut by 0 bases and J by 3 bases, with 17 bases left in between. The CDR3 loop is CASSVEGGGLWTDTQYF. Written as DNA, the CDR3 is TGTGCCAGCAGCGTAGAGGGTGGGGGACTGTGGACAGATACGCAGTATTTT.

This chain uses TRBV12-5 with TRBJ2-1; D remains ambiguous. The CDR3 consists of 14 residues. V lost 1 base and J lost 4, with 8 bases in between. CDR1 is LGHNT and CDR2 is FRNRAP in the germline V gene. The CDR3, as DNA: TGTGCTAGTGGTTTGGCTACTCTTTACAATGAGCAGTTCTTC. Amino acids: CASGLATLYNEQFF.

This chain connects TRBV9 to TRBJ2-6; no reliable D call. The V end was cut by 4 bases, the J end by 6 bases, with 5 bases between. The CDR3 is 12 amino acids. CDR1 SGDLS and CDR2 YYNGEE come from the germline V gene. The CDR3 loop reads CASSSEANVLTF. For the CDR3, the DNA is TGTGCCAGCAGCTCCGAGGCCAACGTCCTGACTTTC.

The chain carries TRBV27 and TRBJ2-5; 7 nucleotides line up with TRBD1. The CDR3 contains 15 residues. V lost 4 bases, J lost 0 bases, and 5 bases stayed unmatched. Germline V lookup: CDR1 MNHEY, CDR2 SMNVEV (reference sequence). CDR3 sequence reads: CASSSPGTDQETQYF. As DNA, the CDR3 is TGTGCCAGCAGTTCACCCGGGACAGACCAAGAGACCCAGTACTTC.

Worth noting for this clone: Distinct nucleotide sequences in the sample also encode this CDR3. The CDR3, as DNA: TGCAGCGTTGTAGGGACGTCTGTCTACGAGCAGTACTTC. Amino acid sequence: CSVVGTSVYEQYF. The V gene is TRBV29-1, the J gene TRBJ2-7, with D tentatively TRBD1 or TRBD2 (5 bases each). The CDR3 contains 13 residues. Germline V gene lookup returns CDR1 SQVTM and CDR2 ANQGSEA. Trimming left V 4 bases short and J 3 bases short, with 13 bases between.

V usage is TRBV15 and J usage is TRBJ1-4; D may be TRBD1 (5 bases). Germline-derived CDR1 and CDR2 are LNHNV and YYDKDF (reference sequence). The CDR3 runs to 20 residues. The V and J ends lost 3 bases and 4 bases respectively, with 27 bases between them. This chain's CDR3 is CATSSDGIGVRGGHNEKLFF. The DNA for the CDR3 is TGTGCCACCAGCAGCGATGGCATCGGAGTTAGGGGAGGCCATAATGAAAAACTGTTTTTT. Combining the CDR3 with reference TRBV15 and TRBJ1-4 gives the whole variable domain DAMVIQNPRYQVTQFGKPVTLSCSQTLNHNVMYWYQQKSSQAPKLLFHYYDKDFNNEADTPDNFQSRRPNTSFCFLDIRSPGLGDTAMYLCATSSDGIGVRGGHNEKLFFGSGTQLSVL.

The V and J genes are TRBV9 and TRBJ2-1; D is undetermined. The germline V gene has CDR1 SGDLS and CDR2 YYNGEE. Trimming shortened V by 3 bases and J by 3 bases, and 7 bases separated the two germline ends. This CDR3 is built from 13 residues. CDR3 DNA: TGTGCCAGCAGCGGAATGGACTACAATGAGCAGTTCTTC. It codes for CASSGMDYNEQFF.

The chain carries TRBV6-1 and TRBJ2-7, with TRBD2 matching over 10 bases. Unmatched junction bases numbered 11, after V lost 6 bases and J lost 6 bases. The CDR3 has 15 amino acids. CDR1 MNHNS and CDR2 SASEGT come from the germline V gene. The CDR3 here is CASSKNLAGATEQYF. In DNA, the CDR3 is TGTGCCAGCAGCAAGAACCTAGCGGGAGCCACCGAGCAGTACTTC.

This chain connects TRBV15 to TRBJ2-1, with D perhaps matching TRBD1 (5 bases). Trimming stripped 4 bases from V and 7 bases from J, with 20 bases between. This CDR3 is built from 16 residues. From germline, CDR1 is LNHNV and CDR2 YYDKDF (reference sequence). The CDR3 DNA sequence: TGTGCCACCAGCACTTGGGGTGGCAGGGCGGTAAATGAGCAGTTCTTC. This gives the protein CATSTWGGRAVNEQFF.

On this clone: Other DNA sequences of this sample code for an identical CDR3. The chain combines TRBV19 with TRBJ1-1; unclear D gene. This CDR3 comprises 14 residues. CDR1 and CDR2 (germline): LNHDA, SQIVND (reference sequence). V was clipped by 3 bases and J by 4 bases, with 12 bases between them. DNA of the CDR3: TGTGCCAGTAGTATCCCGGGATGGGGCACTGAAGCTTTCTTT. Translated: CASSIPGWGTEAFF.